These T cell receptor beta chains were read from a single sample in a study of regulatory T cells in long-lasting Graves disease. Each CDR3 protein gets one entry after TCRdb re-called the multiplex PCR reads with MiXCR. The sample shows roughly 560,000 distinct CDR3 sequences, around 11% of them seen only once. This sample also belongs to another study, concerning T cells in Graves' hyperthyroidism and ophthalmopathy.

The sample here was peripheral blood mononuclear cells (PBMCs), taken at new diagnosis, from a patient treated with antithyroid drugs. Receptor source: a woman in her thirties with Graves disease. Both conserved end residues are part of each CDR3. Fields, in order: clone size, V gene, J gene, D gene, CDR3 protein, CDR3 DNA. D genes are given only for firm matches. A row's size may be missing; if present it is once, few, many or a size class.

many,TRBV11-2,TRBJ2-7,TRBD1,CASSQTGGLHEQYF,TGTGCCAGCAGCCAAACAGGGGGTCTACACGAGCAGTACTTC
many,TRBV19,TRBJ2-1,TRBD2,CASSIAGGPNEQFF,TGTGCCAGTAGTATAGCGGGAGGGCCAAATGAGCAGTTCTTC
-,TRBV7-9,TRBJ2-2,-,CASSLFDGGELFF,TGTGCCAGCAGCTTGTTTGATGGCGGGGAGCTGTTTTTT
-,TRBV7-2,TRBJ2-2,TRBD1,CASSRTGNWNTGELFF,TGTGCCAGCAGCCGGACAGGAAATTGGAACACCGGGGAGCTGTTTTTT
many,TRBV11-2,TRBJ2-1,-,CASSFFSGSPPNNEQFF,TGTGCCAGCAGCTTTTTTAGCGGATCTCCGCCCAACAATGAGCAGTTCTTC
few,TRBV20-1,TRBJ2-3,-,CSASGGLAGVSTDTQYF,TGCAGTGCTAGTGGGGGCCTCGCGGGAGTGAGCACAGATACGCAGTATTTT
many,TRBV12-3/TRBV12-4,TRBJ2-3,-,CASSPTLGRGADTQYF,TGTGCCAGCAGTCCTACCTTAGGGAGAGGCGCAGATACGCAGTATTTT
few,TRBV30,TRBJ1-1,-,CAWSRSGDEAFF,TGTGCCTGGAGTAGATCAGGGGATGAAGCTTTCTTT
few,TRBV11-3,TRBJ2-2,TRBD1,CASSLEDRFANTGELFF,TGTGCCAGCAGCTTAGAGGACAGGTTCGCGAACACCGGGGAGCTGTTTTTT
many,TRBV10-3,TRBJ2-2,TRBD2,CAIGVAGETGELFF,TGTGCCATCGGGGTAGCGGGAGAAACCGGGGAGCTGTTTTTT
-,TRBV2,TRBJ2-7,-,CASMVGGYEQYF,TGTGCCAGCATGGTGGGGGGCTACGAGCAGTACTTC
many,TRBV19,TRBJ1-1,-,CASIGGGTRRTEAFF,TGTGCCAGTATAGGCGGTGGGACCCGGCGCACTGAAGCTTTCTTT
many,TRBV7-9,TRBJ1-1,-,CASSFSGGHPEAFF,TGTGCCAGCAGTTTTTCTGGGGGGCACCCTGAAGCTTTCTTT
many,TRBV10-3,TRBJ1-1,-,CAISEYGNTEAFF,TGTGCCATCAGTGAGTACGGTAACACTGAAGCTTTCTTT
-,TRBV12-3/TRBV12-4,TRBJ1-2,TRBD1,CASSRDRESAYYGYTF,TGTGCCAGCAGCCGAGACAGGGAGTCAGCTTACTATGGCTACACCTTC
many,TRBV28,TRBJ1-5,-,CASTRPSASPQHF,TGTGCCAGCACCCGCCCCTCTGCGTCGCCCCAGCATTTT
-,TRBV3-1,TRBJ2-3,-,CASSQEGGGPGTDTQYF,TGTGCCAGCAGCCAAGAAGGGGGAGGGCCGGGCACAGATACGCAGTATTTT
many,TRBV2,TRBJ2-5,TRBD2,CASKGLAGGQYF,TGTGCCAGCAAGGGACTAGCGGGAGGCCAGTACTTC
many,TRBV12-3/TRBV12-4,TRBJ2-7,-,CASSFGILYEQYF,TGTGCCAGCAGTTTCGGGATCCTCTACGAGCAGTACTTC
many,TRBV7-8,TRBJ1-2,TRBD1,CASSPQDRAGYTF,TGTGCCAGCAGCCCCCAAGACAGGGCTGGCTACACCTTC
-,TRBV6-4,TRBJ2-7,-,CASKEGESYEQYF,TGTGCCAGCAAGGAGGGGGAATCCTACGAGCAGTACTTC
many,TRBV7-9,TRBJ1-2,-,CASSIRGDYGYTF,TGTGCCAGCAGCATCAGGGGAGACTATGGCTACACCTTC
many,TRBV5-1,TRBJ1-1,-,CASSFLSDNTEAFF,TGCGCCAGCAGCTTTTTGTCAGACAACACTGAAGCTTTCTTT
few,TRBV28,TRBJ1-2,-,CASSLAGLYGYTF,TGTGCCAGCAGTCTCGCGGGTCTCTATGGCTACACCTTC
-,TRBV30,TRBJ1-6,-,CAWSLNQNSPLHF,TGTGCCTGGAGCTTGAACCAAAATTCACCCCTCCACTTT
many,TRBV7-2,TRBJ1-4,-,CASSSDRTNEKLFF,TGTGCCAGCAGCTCTGACAGAACTAATGAAAAACTGTTTTTT
many,TRBV29-1,TRBJ1-5,-,CSVGADQPQHF,TGCAGCGTCGGAGCGGATCAGCCCCAGCATTTT
many,TRBV15,TRBJ1-1,-,CATSRHRQGMNTEAFF,TGTGCCACCAGCAGGCACCGTCAGGGGATGAACACTGAAGCTTTCTTT
-,TRBV5-1,TRBJ2-1,-,CASSLISASYNEQFF,TGCGCCAGCAGCTTGATTAGCGCATCCTACAATGAGCAGTTCTTC
many,TRBV28,TRBJ1-1,-,CASSAPRGDTEAFF,TGTGCCAGCAGTGCCCCCCGTGGGGACACTGAAGCTTTCTTT
many,TRBV28,TRBJ1-2,-,CASSFSPGRNYGYTF,TGTGCCAGCAGTTTTTCGCCGGGTAGGAACTATGGCTACACCTTC
many,TRBV11-2,TRBJ1-1,-,CASSDSARRANTEAFF,TGTGCCAGCAGCGACTCTGCCCGAAGGGCAAACACTGAAGCTTTCTTT